The rows below give T cell receptor beta chains drawn from one sample of a study of T-cell memory formation after mild COVID-19. TCRdb recomputed calls from the 5' RACE reads with MiXCR, one row per CDR3 protein. The table has about 240,000 distinct CDR3 sequences, over 8.5% seen once. The specimen sequenced was PBMCs or a T cell subset sorted from them (not recorded which). Receptors were obtained from a man aged 18 to 35 who had mild COVID-19 (a few samples of this study predate the infection). Cell type and time point are not known. CDR3s include the opening cysteine and the closing phenylalanine or tryptophan. D genes are given only for firm matches. A clone size is listed for some rows: how often the clone was seen (once, few, many), or a class if it is expanded.

j_gene | v_gene | d_gene | abundance | CDR3aa
TRBJ2-1 | TRBV5-1 | . | few | CASSPGRTSYNEQFF
TRBJ2-1 | TRBV5-1 | . | many | CASSLPSPGTYNEQFF
TRBJ1-5 | TRBV12-3/TRBV12-4 | TRBD1 | . | CASSHRDRRDQPQHF
TRBJ1-6 | TRBV20-1 | . | . | CSADRDLDNSPLHF
TRBJ1-1 | TRBV5-4 | TRBD1 | few | CASSKSDRGYTEAFF
TRBJ2-3 | TRBV6-6 | TRBD2 | . | CASRRPGAGGTDTQYF
TRBJ1-2 | TRBV20-1 | . | . | CSAPQDGYGYTF
TRBJ2-3 | TRBV7-2 | . | few | CASKEGGKDTQYF
TRBJ2-3 | TRBV15 | . | many | CATSRGSLTGTLRDTQYF
TRBJ2-3 | TRBV7-3 | . | . | CASSPTVSADTQYF
TRBJ2-3 | TRBV4-3 | . | few | CASSQYLGTDTQYF
TRBJ1-2 | TRBV4-1 | . | . | CASSQEQGLFYGYTF
TRBJ2-3 | TRBV12-3/TRBV12-4 | . | few | CASSFGFPRADTQYF
TRBJ2-2 | TRBV27 | TRBD2 | few | CASSSRAGRGTGELFF
TRBJ1-5 | TRBV6-2/TRBV6-3 | . | many | CASRPIDWEGSNQPQHF
TRBJ2-3 | TRBV7-2 | . | many | CASSSDQGPQYF
TRBJ1-2 | TRBV5-1 | . | few | CASSLGGADQGFYGYTF
TRBJ2-1 | TRBV4-1 | . | once | CASSQHGGQGCSYNEQFF
TRBJ1-2 | TRBV7-2 | TRBD1 | few | CASSFGTAKSNYGYTF
TRBJ2-3 | TRBV28 | . | many | CASSFRQGTDTQYF
TRBJ2-3 | TRBV12-3/TRBV12-4 | TRBD1 | . | CASSLRGPGTDTQYF